These 14 T cell receptor beta chains came from one sample sequenced in a study of blood T cell repertoires in COVID-19 (TCRdb year 2020). Library preparation used the immunoSEQ multiplex PCR assay. Drawn from immuneACCESS, this table holds only the in-frame rearrangements with V and J called that TCRdb kept. Clones are partly lost; checked studies trace under half to an unresolved V gene and leave the rest unexplained. This sample comprises 150,000 to 200,000 clones, over 80% of them detected only once. The ten largest clones take up under 10% of the sample. The specimen sequenced was peripheral blood. The receptors here all came from a woman aged 70-85 years with COVID-19, enrolled during active disease.

The J gene is TRBJ2-6, the V gene TRBV18; weak D call: TRBD2 (5 bases). This CDR3 has 16 amino acids. V dropped 3 bases and J dropped 1 base, with 10 bases sitting between them. CDR1 is KGHSH, CDR2 LQKENI, per germline. The CDR3 DNA reads as TGTGCCAGCTCACCCACCACGGGGTCTGGGGCCAACGTCCTGACTTTC. This codes for CASSPTTGSGANVLTF.

This chain links TRBV7-6 with TRBJ1-1; maybe TRBD1 (5 bases). Germline loops: CDR1 SGHVS, CDR2 FNYEAQ. Between the trimmed V and J ends, which lost 5 bases and 4 bases, there was a span of 14 bases. This CDR3 has 14 residues. In nucleotides, the CDR3 is TGTGCCAGCAGCCGTAGGCCAGGGCTCACTGAAGCTTTCTTT. Its translation is CASSRRPGLTEAFF.

The rearrangement joins TRBV4-3 to TRBJ1-4; possible D gene TRBD1, 5 bases. CDR3 size: 14 residues. Germline V gene lookup returns CDR1 LGHNA and CDR2 YSLEER. Trimming stripped 1 base from V and 7 bases from J, with 10 bases between. The CDR3 here is CASSQGGTGEKLFF. CDR3 sequence (DNA): TGCGCCAGCAGCCAAGGCGGGACCGGTGAAAAACTGTTTTTT.

This clone has just a few counts. This chain connects TRBV27 to TRBJ1-2; D is unresolved. V was clipped by 3 bases and J by 4 bases, with 12 bases between them. This CDR3 contains 14 residues. Per the germline V gene, CDR1 is MNHEY and CDR2 is SMNVEV (reference sequence). The CDR3 DNA sequence: TGTGCCAGCAGTTTCAGAGGTCGCGGCTATGGCTACACCTTC. Protein sequence: CASSFRGRGYGYTF.

The genes are TRBV9 and TRBJ1-3; D possibly corresponds to TRBD1 (6 bases). Trimming left V 0 bases short and J 3 bases short, with 7 bases between. Germline V gene lookup returns CDR1 SGDLS and CDR2 YYNGEE. This CDR3 has 14 amino acids. The CDR3 sequence: CASSVEGGGNTIYF. For the CDR3, the DNA is TGTGCCAGCAGCGTAGAAGGGGGTGGAAACACCATATATTTT.

The genes are TRBV7-9 and TRBJ2-5, with 11 bases matching TRBD1. The CDR3 totals 15 residues. J gave up 4 bases and V 1 base, and 2 bases lay outside the gene matches. Germline CDR1 and CDR2: SEHNR and FQNEAQ (reference sequence). As DNA, the CDR3 is TGTGCCAGCAGCTTAGGGACAGGGGGCACAGAGACCCAGTACTTC. Translating it yields CASSLGTGGTETQYF.

This rearrangement joins TRBV18 to TRBJ2-5; tentatively, D is TRBD2 (7 bases). The V end lost 6 bases, the J end lost 4 bases, and 15 bases lay between the germline ends. In germline, CDR1 is KGHSH, CDR2 LQKENI. This CDR3 contains 14 residues. CDR3 sequence: CASSSARGGETQYF. CDR3 nucleotides: TGTGCCAGCTCTTCGGCGAGGGGGGGAGAGACCCAGTACTTC.

This chain joins TRBV10-3 and TRBJ1-1; no reliable D call. Germline CDR1 and CDR2: ENHRY and SYGVKD. CDR3 length equals 13 residues. The V end lost 7 bases, the J end lost 0 bases, and 9 bases lay between the germline ends. The CDR3, as DNA: TGTGCCATCAAACCGGGAATGAACACTGAAGCTTTCTTT. It yields the protein CAIKPGMNTEAFF.

The V call is TRBV5-4, the J call TRBJ1-1; D is undetermined. Looked up from germline, CDR1 is SGHNT and CDR2 is YYREEE (reference sequence). Trimming took off 5 bases at V and 0 bases at J, with 11 bases between the two ends. The CDR3 is made up of 14 amino acids. CDR3 region: CASRMTQLNTEAFF. The CDR3 nucleotides read TGTGCCAGCAGGATGACACAATTGAACACTGAAGCTTTCTTT.

The chain employs TRBV28 and TRBJ1-1, with a tentative D call TRBD1 (5 bases). Trimming pared 3 bases from V and 6 bases from J, leaving 11 bases between. The germline V gene encodes CDR1 MDHEN and CDR2 SYDVKM. This CDR3 spans 13 amino acids. The CDR3 loop is CASSFVREAEAFF. The CDR3 DNA sequence: TGTGCCAGCAGTTTTGTCAGGGAGGCTGAAGCTTTCTTT. Complete variable domain (other parts from reference TRBV28 and TRBJ1-1): DVKVTQSSRYLVKRTGEKVFLECVQDMDHENMFWYRQDPGLGLRLIYFSYDVKMKEKGDIPEGYSVSREKKERFSLILESASTNQTSMYLCASSFVREAEAFFGQGTRLTVV.

V and J are TRBV5-1 and TRBJ1-5, with no clear D. Germline V gives CDR1 SGHRS, CDR2 YFSETQ. V was pared by 8 bases and J by 0 bases, with 12 bases between. The CDR3 is 14 amino acids. In DNA form, the CDR3 reads TGCGCCAGTCCGACACAGTATAGCAATCAGCCCCAGCATTTT. Residues: CASPTQYSNQPQHF.

The V and J genes are TRBV10-2 and TRBJ2-5, with TRBD2 matching over 13 bases. This CDR3 contains 15 residues. The germline gives CDR1 WSHSY, CDR2 SAAADI. The junction had 8 bases not matched to a gene; V was cut back by 8 bases and J by 5 bases. The CDR3 is CASDGTSGNPETQYF. The CDR3 coding sequence is TGCGCCAGCGACGGGACTAGCGGGAATCCGGAGACCCAGTACTTC.

The J gene is TRBJ1-5, the V gene TRBV10-3; D is possibly TRBD1 (6 bases). CDR1 and CDR2 from the germline V gene are ENHRY and SYGVKD. The V end was cut by 2 bases, the J end by 3 bases, with 14 bases between. CDR3 length equals 16 residues. CDR3 DNA sequence: TGTGCCATCAGTGAGCCGGGACAAGGCTTCAATCAGCCCCAGCATTTT. Protein product: CAISEPGQGFNQPQHF.

Notes on this clone: This CDR3 is also generated by other DNA sequences in the sample. The chain combines TRBV12-3 or TRBV12-4 with TRBJ2-5; D ambiguous. The V gene lost 4 bases and the J gene lost 4 bases, with 4 bases spanning the gap. The CDR3 contains 11 residues. In DNA form, the CDR3 reads TGTGCCAGCAGTTCCGGAGAGACCCAGTACTTC. Its translation is CASSSGETQYF.